The clone carrying this T cell receptor beta chain was recorded once. As originally analysed: Amplification of reference gene primers provided the estimated nucleated cell counts. Produced via immunoSEQ multiplex PCR; TCRdb's table is partial and in-frame only. V and J calls and clone size are as listed in that table; D and trimming were resolved from the DNA. The table records roughly 300,000 clones, approximately 85% of them present only once. This specimen comes from a study of blood T cell repertoires in COVID-19. Study in general: PBMCs, B-cell-depleted T cells, or T cells were the source of the cDNA or gDNA that made up the material.

This TCR was recovered from a human donor in a cohort sampled during active COVID-19. The sample was peripheral blood.

The CDR3 here is CASSSGLASYNEQFF. In nucleotides, the CDR3 is TGTGCCAGCAGCTCGGGACTAGCCTCCTACAATGAGCAGTTCTTC. The chain employs TRBV11-2 and TRBJ2-1; 9 nucleotides match TRBD2. The ends lost 4 bases at V and 0 bases at J; junction bases unmatched: 1. Germline CDR1 SGHAT, CDR2 FQNNGV. The CDR3 has 15 residues.